This is a list of T cell receptor beta chains from one sample in a study of regulatory T cells in long-lasting Graves disease. TCRdb reprocessed the multiplex PCR reads with MiXCR, giving one entry per CDR3 protein. The sample holds 500,000 or so distinct CDR3 sequences; 15% to 20% are singletons and the top ten take around 25%. These records were also assigned to another study, of T cells in Graves' hyperthyroidism and ophthalmopathy.

The material sequenced was peripheral blood mononuclear cells (PBMCs), taken at new diagnosis, from a patient treated with antithyroid drugs. Every receptor here comes from a woman between 40 and 65 years old with Graves disease. CDR3s leave out the opening cysteine and the closing phenylalanine or tryptophan. D genes are given only for firm matches.

D | V | CDR3
TRBD1 | TRBV7-9 | ASRLGSGGSSSGNTIY
- | TRBV12-3/TRBV12-4 | ASNTQGGNTIY
- | TRBV18 | ASSPREETQY
TRBD1 | TRBV7-9 | ASSLLGQGARVTEAF
- | TRBV29-1 | SVEEGTDTQY
TRBD2 | TRBV20-1 | SAPTSGDGNEQF
- | TRBV6-5 | ASSYSRSSNQPQH
TRBD2 | TRBV6-1 | ASRMGTSGGAHEQY
- | TRBV3-1 | ASSQVLTEGYT
- | TRBV6-2/TRBV6-3 | ASSYVEHETQY
- | TRBV3-1 | ASSRTADAQY
- | TRBV5-6 | ASSKGVRTDTQY
TRBD1 | TRBV3-1 | ASSPRTGPTDTQY
- | TRBV5-1 | ASSLIPGNTEAF
TRBD1 | TRBV19 | ASSSLRGQPQH